Shown below are 27 T cell receptor beta chains from a single sample sequenced in a study of response to subunit inactivated influenza vaccine. Via MiXCR, TCRdb re-called the RT-PCR reads, giving one row per CDR3 protein. Of about 500,000 distinct CDR3 sequences listed, around 13% are singletons. The sequenced sample was PBMCs from blood, obtained 45 days after vaccination. These receptors were obtained from a man between 50 and 59 years old who received an inactivated influenza vaccine.

The rearrangement uses TRBV5-6 and TRBJ2-5; a possible D gene is TRBD1 (7 bases). The ends were cut back, 5 bases at V and 6 bases at J, with 17 bases in the middle. Germline-derived CDR1 and CDR2 are SGHDT and YYEEEE. This CDR3 region has 14 residues. The CDR3: CASRETGRLKTQYF. For the CDR3, the DNA is TGTGCCAGCAGGGAGACAGGGAGGTTGAAGACCCAGTACTTC.

The gene calls are TRBV3-1 and TRBJ2-5; 7 nucleotides align to TRBD1. The length of the CDR3 is 15 residues. Germline CDR1 LGHDT, CDR2 YNNKEL (reference sequence). Trimming took 0 bases from V and 2 from J; bases not matched to a gene: 3. DNA of the CDR3: TGTGCCAGCAGCCAAGAAACAGGGGTTCAAGAGACCCAGTACTTC. It specifies CASSQETGVQETQYF.

This chain connects TRBV7-2 to TRBJ2-3; D may be TRBD1 (6 bases). The CDR3 totals 15 residues. V lost 5 bases and J lost 4, with 16 bases in between. Per germline, CDR1 SGHTA and CDR2 FQGNSA. The CDR3 sequence is CASSEALQGPDTQYF. The DNA for the CDR3 is TGTGCCAGCAGCGAAGCCCTACAGGGCCCAGATACGCAGTATTTT.

In this sample, this clonotype turned up many times. The gene calls are TRBV12-3 or TRBV12-4 and TRBJ1-1; D call uncertain. V lost 3 bases and J lost 4, with 12 bases in between. This CDR3 is 14 amino acids long. The CDR3 loop reads CASSFATRGTEAFF. In DNA form, the CDR3 reads TGTGCCAGCAGTTTCGCCACCCGGGGCACTGAAGCTTTCTTT.

This clonotype was seen a few times. J is TRBJ2-2 and V is TRBV20-1, with 9 bases matching TRBD2. There are 15 residues in the CDR3. Germline CDR1 is DFQATT and CDR2 is SNEGSKA (reference sequence). Trimming took 5 bases from V and 0 from J; bases not matched to a gene: 4. The chain's CDR3 is CSADSGGTNTGELFF. In DNA, the CDR3 is TGCAGTGCTGATAGCGGGGGCACGAACACCGGGGAGCTGTTTTTT.

The rearrangement links TRBV7-8 to TRBJ2-5; 9 nucleotides line up with TRBD2. The CDR3 is 15 amino acids. Germline V gene sequence: CDR1 SGHVS, CDR2 FQNEAQ. The trim removed 4 bases at V and 2 bases at J, leaving 5 bases unmatched. DNA of the CDR3: TGTGCCAGCAGCTATCTGGCGGGGGGGCAAGAGACCCAGTACTTC. It yields the protein CASSYLAGGQETQYF.

This clonotype was seen repeatedly, ten times or more. The chain links TRBV20-1 to TRBJ2-7; D remains unclear. Trimming left V 5 bases short and J 3 bases short, with 5 bases between. Germline assignment: CDR1 DFQATT and CDR2 SNEGSKA (reference sequence). This CDR3 spans 10 amino acids. The CDR3 is CSAQDYEQYF. CDR3 in DNA: TGCAGTGCTCAAGACTACGAGCAGTACTTC.

V usage is TRBV3-1 and J usage is TRBJ2-1; no clear D. This CDR3 is 14 amino acids long. In germline, CDR1 is LGHDT, CDR2 YNNKEL (reference sequence). The ends were cut back, 0 bases at V and 12 bases at J, with 15 bases in the middle. Here the CDR3 reads CASSQEYRGLGQFF. CDR3 bases: TGTGCCAGCAGCCAAGAGTATAGAGGTTTGGGGCAGTTCTTC.

The V and J genes are TRBV10-3 and TRBJ2-5; 8 bases agree with TRBD2. Per the germline V gene, CDR1 is ENHRY and CDR2 is SYGVKD. CDR3 length equals 16 residues. V dropped 0 bases and J dropped 5; count of bases not matched to a gene: 8. The CDR3 DNA reads as TGTGCCATCAGTGAGTCGAGCGGGAGATTGGGGGAGACCCAGTACTTC. Protein sequence: CAISESSGRLGETQYF.

Remarks on this clonotype: This may stem from a read error, because a much larger clone lies one nucleotide away. The chain employs TRBV7-2 and TRBJ2-7; D is tentatively TRBD1 or TRBD2 (5 bases each). Looked up from germline, CDR1 is SGHTA and CDR2 is FQGNSA. There are 15 residues in the CDR3. CDR3 DNA sequence: TGTGCCAGCAGCTTAGCCCTGGGGGTTGAATACGAGAAGTACTTC. Protein product: CASSLALGVEYEKYF.

This clonotype was observed a handful of times. V usage is TRBV12-3 or TRBV12-4 and J usage is TRBJ2-1; 10 bases are a match to TRBD2. V gave up 5 bases and J gave up 2 bases; unmatched junction bases: 9. The CDR3 is made up of 17 amino acids. DNA for the CDR3: TGTGCCAGCAGTAAAGATACAAGCGGGGGGGCCTACAATGAGCAGTTCTTC. It is translated as CASSKDTSGGAYNEQFF.

A few counts support this clonotype. V usage is TRBV28 and J usage is TRBJ2-7, with no clear D. Germline lookup yields CDR1 MDHEN and CDR2 SYDVKM. There are 13 residues in the CDR3. V gave up 5 bases and J gave up 5 bases, with 13 bases separating them. The CDR3 DNA reads as TGTGCCAGCAGTATGTCTTTCGCGGACGAGCAGTACTTC. As protein: CASSMSFADEQYF. The full variable domain, rest sourced from reference TRBV28 and TRBJ2-7, is DVKVTQSSRYLVKRTGEKVFLECVQDMDHENMFWYRQDPGLGLRLIYFSYDVKMKEKGDIPEGYSVSREKKERFSLILESASTNQTSMYLCASSMSFADEQYFGPGTRLTVT.

This clonotype was counted a few times. The chain links TRBV7-2 to TRBJ2-1; a possible D gene is TRBD2 (5 bases). Germline V gene lookup returns CDR1 SGHTA and CDR2 FQGNSA. With 7 bases removed from V and 8 bases from J, the gap between germline ends came to 12 bases. The CDR3 contains 12 residues. CDR3 DNA sequence: TGTGCCAGCACCGTCGAAGCGGATGAGCAGTTCTTC. It is translated as CASTVEADEQFF.

This clonotype was observed at least ten times. The V call is TRBV6-1, the J call TRBJ2-7; possibly TRBD2 for D (5 bases). Germline V lookup: CDR1 MNHNS, CDR2 SASEGT. The CDR3 contains 14 residues. The V end was cut by 5 bases, the J end by 7 bases, with 18 bases between. CDR3 sequence reads: CASSPHRAGWEQYF. Here the CDR3 DNA reads TGTGCCAGCAGTCCCCACCGGGCGGGTTGGGAGCAGTACTTC.

In this sample, this clonotype turned up many times. This chain links TRBV5-1 with TRBJ2-5; 7 bases are shared with TRBD1. The V gene end was trimmed by 4 bases and the J gene end by 4 bases; junction bases not matched to a gene: 10. The germline V gene encodes CDR1 SGHRS and CDR2 YFSETQ. The CDR3 consists of 15 residues. CDR3: CASSTGQADGETQYF. CDR3 in DNA: TGCGCCAGCAGCACTGGACAGGCGGACGGAGAGACCCAGTACTTC.

This clonotype has just a few counts. The chain uses TRBV6-5 and TRBJ2-7; no clear D gene. Germline V gene sequence: CDR1 MNHEY, CDR2 SVGAGI. The CDR3 length is 15 residues. Trimming left V 1 base short and J 0 bases short, with 10 bases between. The CDR3 coding sequence is TGTGCCAGCAGTTACTGGGGTCAGACCTCCTACGAGCAGTACTTC. Its protein product is CASSYWGQTSYEQYF.

The rearrangement links TRBV12-3 or TRBV12-4 to TRBJ2-1, with D unresolved. Between the trimmed V and J ends, which lost 4 bases and 5 bases, there was a span of 9 bases. The CDR3 covers 13 residues. In nucleotides, the CDR3 is TGTGCCAGCAGTTCGAGTCAGAACAATGAGCAGTTCTTC. Its translation is CASSSSQNNEQFF.

This clonotype was counted a few times. The chain has TRBV6-2 or TRBV6-3 and TRBJ2-3; 7 bases match TRBD2. The length of the CDR3 is 14 residues. Per the germline V gene, CDR1 is MNHEY and CDR2 is SVGEGT. The ends lost 2 bases at V and 4 bases at J; junction bases unmatched: 3. CDR3 in amino acids: CASSYRAGPDTQYF. The CDR3 DNA reads as TGTGCCAGCAGTTACAGAGCGGGGCCAGATACGCAGTATTTT.

This clonotype was observed a handful of times. The V and J genes are TRBV6-5 and TRBJ1-1; TRBD1 might be the D (6 bases). Germline assignment: CDR1 MNHEY and CDR2 SVGAGI. V was trimmed by 0 bases and J by 4 bases, leaving 12 bases between them. This CDR3 spans 15 amino acids. The CDR3 DNA reads as TGTGCCAGCAGTTACTCCAGGGGCCGACTCACTGAAGCTTTCTTT. It yields the protein CASSYSRGRLTEAFF.

The chain combines TRBV15 with TRBJ1-2; D is possibly TRBD1 (6 bases). In germline, CDR1 is LNHNV, CDR2 YYDKDF (reference sequence). The V and J ends lost 0 bases and 7 bases respectively, with 12 bases between them. CDR3 length equals 14 residues. The CDR3 DNA reads TGTGCCACCAGCAGAGATCTGGGGGCTCGTGGCTACACCTTC. Its protein product is CATSRDLGARGYTF.

The chain joins TRBV5-1 to TRBJ2-1, with D uncertain. The germline V and J ends were trimmed by 0 bases and 3 bases, with 10 bases remaining between them. The length of the CDR3 is 15 residues. Germline values: CDR1 SGHRS, CDR2 YFSETQ. CDR3 bases: TGCGCCAGCAGCTTGGCGCAGCCGGGCTACAATGAGCAGTTCTTC. This gives the protein CASSLAQPGYNEQFF.

The genes are TRBV20-1 and TRBJ2-1; 10 bases agree with TRBD1. Per germline, CDR1 DFQATT and CDR2 SNEGSKA (reference sequence). The CDR3 spans 15 residues. V was clipped by 3 bases and J by 4 bases; unmatched bases: 6. The CDR3 reads CSARMGDRGYNEQFF. In DNA, the CDR3 is TGCAGTGCTAGGATGGGGGACAGGGGTTACAATGAGCAGTTCTTC.

This clonotype occurred many times. This chain links TRBV4-1 with TRBJ2-2; D tentatively reads TRBD1 or TRBD2 (5 bases each). In germline, CDR1 is MGHRA, CDR2 YSYEKL. The ends were cut back, 0 bases at V and 3 bases at J, with 8 bases in the middle. The CDR3 is 15 amino acids. In DNA, the CDR3 is TGCGCCAGCAGCCAAGACGGGGCGTACACCGGGGAGCTGTTTTTT. As protein: CASSQDGAYTGELFF.

For the CDR3, the DNA is TGTGCCAGCAGCTTCGGTAGGGTTCTCACAGATACGCAGTATTTT. Protein product: CASSFGRVLTDTQYF. V usage is TRBV11-2 and J usage is TRBJ2-3; D is ambiguous. Trimming cost V 3 bases and J 2 bases, with 12 bases left between them. Germline V gene lookup returns CDR1 SGHAT and CDR2 FQNNGV. The CDR3 covers 15 residues. The variable domain in full, with the rest retrieved from reference TRBV11-2 and TRBJ2-3, is EAGVAQSPRYKIIEKRQSVAFWCNPISGHATLYWYQQILGQGPKLLIQFQNNGVVDDSQLPKDRFSAERLKGVDSTLKIQPAKLEDSAVYLCASSFGRVLTDTQYFGPGTRLTVL.

On this clonotype itself: A much bigger clone sits one base away, suggesting this may be a read error. The rearrangement uses TRBV20-1 and TRBJ2-7, with D unresolved. Germline lookup yields CDR1 DFQATT and CDR2 SNEGSKA (reference sequence). The CDR3 spans 12 residues. The CDR3 nucleotides read TGCAGTGCCCCGGACCTGTCCTACGAGCAGAACTTC. Translated: CSAPDLSYEQNF.

The chain carries TRBV15 and TRBJ2-3; unclear D gene. Trimming left V 6 bases short and J 0 bases short, with 10 bases between. Germline V lookup: CDR1 LNHNV, CDR2 YYDKDF (reference sequence). This CDR3 comprises 14 residues. The CDR3 DNA reads TGTGCCACCAGTCCGCCAGCGAGCACAGATACGCAGTATTTT. It encodes CATSPPASTDTQYF.

This clonotype was picked up a small number of times. V usage is TRBV6-1 and J usage is TRBJ2-1; tentatively, D is TRBD2 (5 bases). The ends were cut back, 6 bases at V and 8 bases at J, with 20 bases in the middle. The CDR3 is 15 amino acids. Germline assignment: CDR1 MNHNS and CDR2 SASEGT. The CDR3 DNA is TGTGCCAGCAGCGTACAATCATCGGGGAAGGATGAGCAGTTCTTC. The encoded protein is CASSVQSSGKDEQFF.